These 27 T cell receptor beta chains were sequenced from one sample in a study of CXCR3-negative and CXCR3-positive naive CD8 T cells (dated by TCRdb to the late 2010s). Sequencing instrument: NextSeq 550. The Human TCR Profiling Kit (MiLaboratory) was used to prepare UMI-labeled 5' RACE TRB cDNA libraries. The reads were reprocessed in TCRdb, with one entry per CDR3 protein sequence and no accompanying DNA. The table of this sample itemizes under 50,000 distinct CDR3 sequences. The top ten constitute 2% to 2.5% of the sample. The sample taken for sequencing was naive CXCR3- CD8+ T cells from blood. The cell subset or site label, as the study defines it: CD45RO-CCR7+CD27+CD95- naive CD8+ T cells lacking CXCR3 (TNR3-). These receptors originate from a human donor in good health. Some clones in this sample may be carry-over from other donors' samples.

The chain couples TRBV29-1 to TRBJ1-1. This CDR3 contains 14 residues. Germline V gives CDR1 SQVTM, CDR2 ANQGSEA. CDR3 region: CSVVGLGGQTEAFF.

V usage is TRBV7-8 and J usage is TRBJ2-1; TCRdb calls TRBD1, which cannot be checked without DNA. This CDR3 region has 12 residues. Germline CDR1 SGHVS, CDR2 FQNEAQ. The CDR3 protein is CASSLAGGEQFF.

This chain's CDR3 is CASSKESGQGTSYEQYF. This chain joins TRBV21-1 and TRBJ2-7; lacking DNA, the TRBD1 call made by TCRdb goes unchecked. TRBV21-1 is an annotated pseudogene. CDR3 size: 17 residues.

The chain links TRBV10-3 to TRBJ1-1; TCRdb calls TRBD1, which cannot be checked without DNA. CDR3 length equals 14 residues. Germline CDR1 is ENHRY and CDR2 is SYGVKD. CDR3 loop: CAISDRQGGTEAFF.

The chain links TRBV6-2 or TRBV6-3 to TRBJ2-7; TCRdb calls TRBD2, which cannot be checked without DNA. CDR1 is MNHEY, CDR2 SVGEGT, per germline. This CDR3 contains 14 residues. The CDR3 reads CASSGGLAAEEQYF.

The chain uses TRBV27 and TRBJ2-7; lacking DNA, the TRBD2 call made by TCRdb goes unchecked. This CDR3 has 13 residues. Germline CDR1 reads MNHEY; CDR2 reads SMNVEV (reference sequence). The CDR3 sequence: CASSLGLADEQYF.

The V call is TRBV10-3, the J call TRBJ2-1; lacking DNA, the TRBD1 call made by TCRdb goes unchecked. The CDR3 covers 14 residues. Germline CDR1 is ENHRY and CDR2 is SYGVKD. Here the CDR3 reads CAIAPQGASREQFF.

This chain links TRBV30 with TRBJ2-7; TCRdb picks TRBD2, but there is no DNA to check that call. The CDR3 runs 14 residues. The V gene's germline CDR1 is GTSNPN and CDR2 SVGIG (reference sequence). The CDR3 sequence is CAWSVLSGPYEQYF.

The genes are TRBV28 and TRBJ1-5. Germline V gives CDR1 MDHEN, CDR2 SYDVKM. The CDR3 spans 14 residues. CDR3 sequence: CASSFISSDQPQHF.

The rearrangement links TRBV7-2 to TRBJ2-5; the TRBD2 assignment by TCRdb is unverifiable without DNA. The CDR3 has 14 amino acids. CDR1 SGHTA and CDR2 FQGNSA come from the germline V gene. CDR3 in amino acids: CASSLLGGEETQYF.

Here the CDR3 reads CASSPLENSAKNIQYF. The gene calls are TRBV11-3 and TRBJ2-4; TCRdb designates TRBD2, a call that cannot be tested without DNA. The CDR3 extends over 16 amino acids. CDR1 SGHNT and CDR2 YENEEA come from the germline V gene.

This chain joins TRBV5-1 and TRBJ2-5. CDR3 size: 13 residues. Germline CDR1 SGHRS, CDR2 YFSETQ. CDR3 region: CASSLDRGETQYF.

The rearrangement joins TRBV5-5 to TRBJ2-1; TCRdb's D call, TRBD1, is unchecked because there is no DNA. The CDR3 consists of 14 residues. Germline CDR1 reads SGHKS; CDR2 reads YYEKEE (reference sequence). The CDR3 reads CASSFGQGADEQFF. Based on the CDR3 plus reference TRBV5-5 and TRBJ2-1, the full variable domain is DAGVTQSPTHLIKTRGQQVTLRCSPISGHKSVSWYQQVLGQGPQFIFQYYEKEERGRGNFPDRFSARQFPNYSSELNVNALLLGDSALYLCASSFGQGADEQFFGPGTRLTVL.

The chain combines TRBV3-1 with TRBJ2-7. Germline lookup yields CDR1 LGHDT and CDR2 YNNKEL (reference sequence). CDR3 length: 11 residues. CDR3 amino acids: CASSQGGEQYF.

J is TRBJ2-7 and V is TRBV7-8. Germline values: CDR1 SGHVS, CDR2 FQNEAQ. The CDR3 loop spans 12 amino acids. CDR3 residues: CASSSVGNEQYF.

The chain employs TRBV7-9 and TRBJ1-2; TCRdb proposes TRBD1, but this gene call is untestable without DNA. Per the germline V gene, CDR1 is SEHNR and CDR2 is FQNEAQ (reference sequence). There are 16 residues in the CDR3. Here the CDR3 reads CASSLAINRGPYGYTF.

The gene calls are TRBV28 and TRBJ2-1. The CDR3 runs to 13 residues. Germline lookup yields CDR1 MDHEN and CDR2 SYDVKM. The chain's CDR3 is CASSFLPYNEQFF. The full variable domain, completed using reference TRBV28 and TRBJ2-1, is DVKVTQSSRYLVKRTGEKVFLECVQDMDHENMFWYRQDPGLGLRLIYFSYDVKMKEKGDIPEGYSVSREKKERFSLILESASTNQTSMYLCASSFLPYNEQFFGPGTRLTVL.

The chain is built from TRBV6-5 and TRBJ1-2; TCRdb's assignment of TRBD1 cannot be checked, as there is no DNA. Germline loops: CDR1 MNHEY, CDR2 SVGAGI. CDR3 size: 13 residues. CDR3 protein: CASGADRGYGYTF.

The chain couples TRBV28 to TRBJ2-7; the TCRdb D gene call, TRBD1, has no DNA to confirm it. This CDR3 is 14 amino acids long. Per the germline V gene, CDR1 is MDHEN and CDR2 is SYDVKM. CDR3: CASKMWSGGYEQYF. The variable domain in full, completed from reference TRBV28 and TRBJ2-7, reads DVKVTQSSRYLVKRTGEKVFLECVQDMDHENMFWYRQDPGLGLRLIYFSYDVKMKEKGDIPEGYSVSREKKERFSLILESASTNQTSMYLCASKMWSGGYEQYFGPGTRLTVT.

The V gene is TRBV7-7, the J gene TRBJ2-5; without DNA, the TCRdb call of TRBD1 cannot be checked. Germline CDR1 and CDR2: SSHAT and FNYEAQ (reference sequence). The CDR3 runs to 15 residues. CDR3 sequence: CASSEGRGGEETQYF.

V gene TRBV28 combines with J gene TRBJ1-1; with no DNA, the TCRdb D assignment of TRBD1 cannot be verified. The CDR3 covers 17 residues. Germline CDR1 reads MDHEN; CDR2 reads SYDVKM. The chain's CDR3 is CASSSPYQGRGDTEAFF.

The V and J genes are TRBV2 and TRBJ2-3; TCRdb gives TRBD2 as the D gene, but with no DNA this cannot be confirmed. The CDR3 loop spans 16 amino acids. CDR1 and CDR2 from the germline V gene are SNHLY and FYNNEI. CDR3 sequence: CASSRGGPVDADTQYF.

This rearrangement joins TRBV29-1 to TRBJ2-7; the D gene TCRdb calls, TRBD1, cannot be checked with no DNA. Germline CDR1 reads SQVTM; CDR2 reads ANQGSEA. CDR3 length: 12 amino acids. The CDR3 reads CSVDGPLGEQYF.

The V call is TRBV29-1, the J call TRBJ2-5; TCRdb's assignment of TRBD1 cannot be checked, as there is no DNA. The germline gives CDR1 SQVTM, CDR2 ANQGSEA. This CDR3 contains 13 residues. CDR3 amino acids: CSVDSGWMETQYF. The full variable domain, with the rest looked up from reference TRBV29-1 and TRBJ2-5, is SAVISQKPSRDICQRGTSLTIQCQVDSQVTMMFWYRQQPGQSLTLIATANQGSEATYESGFVIDKFPISRPNLTFSTLTVSNMSPEDSSIYLCSVDSGWMETQYFGPGTRLLVL.

The chain uses TRBV6-6 and TRBJ2-1; TCRdb gives TRBD2 as the D gene, but with no DNA this cannot be confirmed. Germline V lookup: CDR1 MNHNY, CDR2 SVGAGI (reference sequence). The CDR3 spans 15 residues. The CDR3 spells CASSGDWSSYNEQFF.

CDR3 region: CASSLVLKPNTEAFF. The chain employs TRBV12-3 or TRBV12-4 and TRBJ1-1. The CDR3 has 15 residues.

The chain couples TRBV7-8 to TRBJ2-7; no DNA is available, so the TRBD1 call from TCRdb remains unchecked. Germline loops: CDR1 SGHVS, CDR2 FQNEAQ. The CDR3 has 16 residues. This CDR3 reads CASSLAGPSYRGEQYF.